This TCR beta chain emerged from a study of T cell responses to AZD1222 COVID-19 vaccine. Regarding the study as a whole: Donors were mostly white British, more females; clonal diversity possibly underestimated. Spike-specific TCR breadth and depth both grew after two AZD1222 doses.

Notes on this clone: The target antigen is unknown.

Sequencing used immunoSEQ multiplex PCR; TCRdb keeps in-frame clones, though not all of them. The data hold around 200,000 clones, with 80% to 90% observed a single time. This TCR came from an adult in good health. The sequencing here drew on peripheral blood, taken on day 0 of AZD1222 vaccination.

CDR3 sequence: CASSTTRQGEAFF. The CDR3 coding sequence is TGTGCCAGCAGCACAACCCGACAGGGCGAAGCTTTCTTT. The chain recombines TRBV13 with TRBJ1-1, with 7 bases fitting TRBD1. J was trimmed by 8 bases and V by 5 bases; bases with no gene match: 8. In germline, CDR1 is PRHDT, CDR2 FYEKMQ (reference sequence). This CDR3 is 13 amino acids long.